This TCR beta chain is drawn from a study of T cells in Graves' hyperthyroidism and ophthalmopathy. Uncontrolled infection, other autoimmune disease, pregnancy or lactation led to exclusion. TCR beta CDR3 regions were amplified from RNA. HTBI primers were the set used in a first-round RT-PCR of the TCR CDR3. From the multiplex PCR reads, TCRdb called clonotypes with MiXCR, one entry per CDR3 protein. This repertoire shows about 720,000 distinct CDR3 sequences, about 17% found once; its top ten account for 8.4%. In the case of this clonotype: This may be a read error, as it is one base from a much larger clone.

The length of the CDR3 is 12 residues. Germline-derived CDR1 and CDR2 are SQVTM and ANQGSEA. Sample: blood. The TCR comes from a man aged 18-30 years with Graves' hyperthyroidism. This chain uses TRBV29-1 with TRBJ1-5, with D perhaps TRBD1 (5 bases). CDR3 in amino acids: CSVGEGDQPQQF. DNA of the CDR3: TGCAGCGTTGGAGAAGGGGATCAGCCCCAGCAGTTT.